The next 15 T cell receptor beta chains were all read from a single sample in a study of T cells in Graves' hyperthyroidism and ophthalmopathy. RNA transcripts yielded amplified TCR beta CDR3 regions. First-round RT-PCR targeting the TCR CDR3 was performed with the HTBI primer set. TCRdb fed the multiplex PCR reads into MiXCR, producing one record per CDR3 protein. The table records 95,000 to 100,000 distinct CDR3 sequences, around 52% of them present only once. Sequencing was carried out using blood. All receptors come from a woman between 40 and 55 years old with Graves' hyperthyroidism.

This clonotype was detected many times. At one end, the junction sequence differs from germline, possibly due to a read error. V is TRBV7-8 and J is TRBJ2-3, with D tentatively TRBD1 (6 bases). There are 14 residues in the CDR3. CDR1 is SGHVS, CDR2 FQNEAQ, per germline. The CDR3 DNA sequence: TGTGCCGGCAGCACCGGGACATTCCTCGGTACGCAGTATTTT. Protein sequence: CAGSTGTFLGTQYF.

This clonotype has a count of ten or more. This sequence joins TRBV20-1 and TRBJ1-6; D not resolved. The length of the CDR3 is 16 residues. Trimming stripped 0 bases from V and 3 bases from J, with 12 bases between. CDR1 is DFQATT, CDR2 SNEGSKA, per germline (reference sequence). CDR3 coding DNA: TGCAGTGCTAGAGAGGTTGCTTGGGACTATAATTCACCCCTCCACTTT. This sequence encodes CSAREVAWDYNSPLHF.

V is TRBV20-1 and J is TRBJ2-7, with a tentative D call TRBD2 (6 bases). Germline CDR1 DFQATT, CDR2 SNEGSKA (reference sequence). The CDR3 runs 13 residues. V lost 8 bases to trimming and J lost 2 bases, with 16 bases between them. CDR3 region: CSKRDSGPYEQYF. Written as DNA, the CDR3 is TGCAGTAAGAGGGACTCGGGTCCCTACGAGCAGTACTTC.

Points on this clonotype: Just one base apart from a much larger clone, this may be a read error. This chain joins TRBV12-3 or TRBV12-4 and TRBJ2-7; D is unresolved. This CDR3 has 13 amino acids. Trimming took off 4 bases at V and 2 bases at J, with 9 bases between the two ends. This CDR3 is CASSWAGPYEQYF. The DNA for the CDR3 is TGTGCCAGCAGTTGGGCCGGTCCCTACGAGCAGTACTTC.

The rearrangement uses TRBV20-1 and TRBJ1-2; weak D call: TRBD1 (6 bases). From germline, CDR1 is DFQATT and CDR2 SNEGSKA (reference sequence). Trimming removed 4 bases at V and 12 bases at J, with 18 bases between. The CDR3 is made up of 12 amino acids. Here the CDR3 DNA reads TGCAGTGCTATGAGGGGGAGCTCTGGAAACACCTTC. This gives the protein CSAMRGSSGNTF.

The J gene is TRBJ1-5, the V gene TRBV7-3; the match to TRBD1 covers 7 bases. The germline V gene encodes CDR1 SGHTA and CDR2 FQGTGA. The CDR3 loop spans 13 amino acids. After removal of 5 bases from V and 4 bases from J, the junction contained 2 bases not matched to a gene. Here the CDR3 reads CASSATGNQPQHF. The DNA for the CDR3 is TGTGCCAGCAGCGCGACAGGGAATCAGCCCCAGCATTTT.

In this sample, this clonotype turned up many times. The CDR3 sequence: CASSHRTGATSYEQYF. Written as DNA, the CDR3 is TGCGCCAGCAGCCACAGGACGGGTGCGACATCCTACGAGCAGTACTTC. The chain couples TRBV5-1 to TRBJ2-7; maybe TRBD1 (5 bases). The CDR3 runs 16 residues. Germline V CDR1 and CDR2: SGHRS, YFSETQ. The germline V and J ends were trimmed by 4 bases and 1 base, with 18 bases remaining between them.

This rearrangement joins TRBV29-1 to TRBJ2-5; D tentatively reads TRBD1 or TRBD2 (5 bases each). The CDR3 totals 13 residues. Trimming shortened V by 8 bases and J by 4 bases, and 17 bases separated the two germline ends. The germline CDR1 and CDR2 sequences are SQVTM and ANQGSEA. CDR3 sequence reads: CSLGQGARETQYF. The CDR3 DNA sequence: TGCAGCTTGGGGCAGGGAGCACGAGAGACCCAGTACTTC.

This chain links TRBV7-9 with TRBJ1-4; D not resolved. In germline, CDR1 is SEHNR, CDR2 FQNEAQ (reference sequence). The CDR3 is 14 residues long. Trimming took 3 bases from V and 4 from J, leaving 9 bases between them. CDR3 sequence (DNA): TGTGCCAGCAGCTTTGCCGGGCTTAATGAAAAACTGTTTTTT. Protein: CASSFAGLNEKLFF. Supplemented by reference TRBV7-9 and TRBJ1-4, the full variable domain reads DTGVSQNPRHKITKRGQNVTFRCDPISEHNRLYWYRQTLGQGPEFLTYFQNEAQLEKSRLLSDRFSAERPKGSFSTLEIQRTEQGDSAMYLCASSFAGLNEKLFFGSGTQLSVL.

This clonotype was seen repeatedly, ten times or more. The chain has TRBV2 and TRBJ2-7; 9 bases are shared with TRBD2. Germline V lookup: CDR1 SNHLY, CDR2 FYNNEI. This CDR3 has 18 amino acids. V trimming: 3 bases; J trimming: 6 bases; junction bases outside the gene matches: 18. CDR3 coding DNA: TGTGCCAGCAGTGAGGCCCTGACTAGCGGCAGCATGGTGGGCGAGCAGTACTTC. Protein product: CASSEALTSGSMVGEQYF.

The rearrangement joins TRBV20-1 to TRBJ2-7; 10 bases are a match to TRBD1. This CDR3 is built from 15 residues. V shed 3 bases and J 6 bases; nucleotides not matched to a gene: 11. Germline V gene lookup returns CDR1 DFQATT and CDR2 SNEGSKA (reference sequence). CDR3 sequence reads: CSASGVGTGAFEQYF. The CDR3 DNA follows: TGCAGTGCTAGTGGCGTTGGGACAGGGGCCTTCGAGCAGTACTTC.

This clonotype appeared a single time. This chain uses TRBV7-2 with TRBJ1-2; 7 bases agree with TRBD1. There are 15 residues in the CDR3. After removal of 5 bases from V and 3 bases from J, the junction contained 9 bases not matched to a gene. Germline V CDR1 and CDR2: SGHTA, FQGNSA. The CDR3 bases are TGTGCCAGCAGCCCACCCCCGGGACAGTACTATGGCTACACCTTC. Its translation is CASSPPPGQYYGYTF.

This clonotype was seen only a few times. The chain employs TRBV7-9 and TRBJ1-6; no definite D call. Trimming shortened V by 5 bases and J by 13 bases, and 15 bases separated the two germline ends. This CDR3 spans 13 amino acids. Germline V gene data show CDR1 as SEHNR and CDR2 as FQNEAQ (reference sequence). The CDR3 bases are TGTGCCAGCAGCGAGGCGGGCAATCAGCCCCTCCACTTT. It encodes CASSEAGNQPLHF.

This clonotype has a count of ten or more. This chain joins TRBV7-2 and TRBJ1-1; TRBD1 matches at 8 bases. V shed 5 bases and J 4 bases; nucleotides not matched to a gene: 6. The CDR3 totals 14 residues. Germline V gene data show CDR1 as SGHTA and CDR2 as FQGNSA. The CDR3 DNA is TGTGCCAGCAGCCGGCAGGGGGCCGGCACTGAAGCTTTCTTT. As protein: CASSRQGAGTEAFF.

This clonotype occurred many times. This rearrangement joins TRBV20-1 to TRBJ2-2; D remains unclear. The CDR3 contains 15 residues. V lost 5 bases to trimming and J lost 3 bases, with 16 bases between them. Germline assignment: CDR1 DFQATT and CDR2 SNEGSKA (reference sequence). CDR3 nucleotide sequence: TGCAGTGCTTTCCGACTGGGTAGGGACACCGGGGAGCTGTTTTTT. Translation gives CSAFRLGRDTGELFF.